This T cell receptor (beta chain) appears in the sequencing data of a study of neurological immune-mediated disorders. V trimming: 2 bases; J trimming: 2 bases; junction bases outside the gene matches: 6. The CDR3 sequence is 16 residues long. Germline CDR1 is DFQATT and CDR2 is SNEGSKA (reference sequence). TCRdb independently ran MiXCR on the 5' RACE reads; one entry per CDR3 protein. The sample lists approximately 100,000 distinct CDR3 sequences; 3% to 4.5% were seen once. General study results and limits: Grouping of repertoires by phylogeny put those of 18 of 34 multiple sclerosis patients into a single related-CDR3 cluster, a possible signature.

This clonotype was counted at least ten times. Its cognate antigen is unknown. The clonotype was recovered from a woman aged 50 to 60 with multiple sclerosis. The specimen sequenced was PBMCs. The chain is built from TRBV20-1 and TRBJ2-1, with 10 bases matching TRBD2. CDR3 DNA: TGCAGTGCTAGATCCCGAGCGGGGGGGACCTACAATGAGCAGTTCTTC. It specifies CSARSRAGGTYNEQFF.